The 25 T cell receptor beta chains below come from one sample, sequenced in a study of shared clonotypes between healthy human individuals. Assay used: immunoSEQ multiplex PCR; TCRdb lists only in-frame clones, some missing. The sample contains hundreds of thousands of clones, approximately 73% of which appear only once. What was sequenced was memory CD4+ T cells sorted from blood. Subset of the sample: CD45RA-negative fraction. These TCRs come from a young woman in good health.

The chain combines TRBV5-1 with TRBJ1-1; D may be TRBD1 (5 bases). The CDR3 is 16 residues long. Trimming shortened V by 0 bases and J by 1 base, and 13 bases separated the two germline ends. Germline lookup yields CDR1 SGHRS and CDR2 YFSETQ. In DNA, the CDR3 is TGCGCCAGCAGCTTGGACAGGATCAACCCGAACACTGAAGCTTTCTTT. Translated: CASSLDRINPNTEAFF.

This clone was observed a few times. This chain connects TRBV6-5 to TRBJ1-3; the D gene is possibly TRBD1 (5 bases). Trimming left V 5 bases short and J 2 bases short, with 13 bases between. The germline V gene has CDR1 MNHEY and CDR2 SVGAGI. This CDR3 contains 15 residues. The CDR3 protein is CASSPVDSPGNTIYF. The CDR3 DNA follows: TGTGCCAGCAGTCCTGTAGACAGTCCTGGAAACACCATATATTTT.

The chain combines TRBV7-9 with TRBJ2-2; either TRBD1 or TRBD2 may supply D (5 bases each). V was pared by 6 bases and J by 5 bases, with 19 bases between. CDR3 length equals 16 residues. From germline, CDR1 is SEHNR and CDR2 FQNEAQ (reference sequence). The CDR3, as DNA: TGTGCCAGCAGGTCCCCCGGGCAGGGCGGGACCGGGGAGCTGTTTTTT. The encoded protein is CASRSPGQGGTGELFF.

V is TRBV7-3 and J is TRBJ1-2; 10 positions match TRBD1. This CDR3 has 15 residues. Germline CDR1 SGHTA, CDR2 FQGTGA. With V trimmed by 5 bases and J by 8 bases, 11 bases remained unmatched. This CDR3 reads CASSPHAGQGVGYTF. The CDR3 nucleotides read TGTGCCAGCAGCCCCCATGCAGGACAGGGGGTCGGCTACACCTTC.

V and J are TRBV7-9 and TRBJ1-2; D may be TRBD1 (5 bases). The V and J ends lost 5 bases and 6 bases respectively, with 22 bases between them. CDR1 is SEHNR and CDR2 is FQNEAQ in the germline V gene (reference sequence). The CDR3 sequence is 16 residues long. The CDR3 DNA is TGTGCCAGCAGCCCCCCCAGTAAGCGGGGGTTTCATGGCTACACCTTC. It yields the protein CASSPPSKRGFHGYTF.

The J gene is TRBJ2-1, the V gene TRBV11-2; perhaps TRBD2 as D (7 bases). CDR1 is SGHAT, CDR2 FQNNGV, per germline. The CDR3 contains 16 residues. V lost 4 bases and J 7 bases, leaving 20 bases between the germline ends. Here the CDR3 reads CASSSLLAEGGNEQFF. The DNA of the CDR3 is TGTGCCAGCAGCTCATTGCTAGCGGAGGGGGGGAATGAGCAGTTCTTC.

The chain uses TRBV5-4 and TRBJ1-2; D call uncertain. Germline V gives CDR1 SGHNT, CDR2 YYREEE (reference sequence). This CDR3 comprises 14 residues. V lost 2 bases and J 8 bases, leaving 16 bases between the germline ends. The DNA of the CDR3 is TGTGCCAGCAGCTTCGGGCAGGCTTTGAGAGGCTACACCTTC. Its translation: CASSFGQALRGYTF.

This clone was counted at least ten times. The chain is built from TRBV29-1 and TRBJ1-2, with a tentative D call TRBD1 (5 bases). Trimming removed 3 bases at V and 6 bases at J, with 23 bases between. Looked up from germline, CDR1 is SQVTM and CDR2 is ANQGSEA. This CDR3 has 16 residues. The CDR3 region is CSVDLKRGSGLDGYTF. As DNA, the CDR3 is TGCAGCGTTGACCTAAAGCGGGGGTCAGGTTTGGATGGCTACACCTTC.

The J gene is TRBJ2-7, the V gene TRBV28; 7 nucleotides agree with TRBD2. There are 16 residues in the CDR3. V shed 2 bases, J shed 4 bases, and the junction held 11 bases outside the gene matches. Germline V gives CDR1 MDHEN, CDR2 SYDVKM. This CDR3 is CASSLNRWGGSYEQYF. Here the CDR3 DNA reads TGTGCCAGCAGTTTAAATCGCTGGGGCGGGAGTTACGAGCAGTACTTC.

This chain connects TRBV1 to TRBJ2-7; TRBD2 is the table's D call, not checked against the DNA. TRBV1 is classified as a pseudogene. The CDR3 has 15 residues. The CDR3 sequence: CTSSLGTSGRREQYF. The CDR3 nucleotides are TGCACCAGCAGCCTGGGGACTAGCGGGAGGCGTGAGCAGTACTTC.

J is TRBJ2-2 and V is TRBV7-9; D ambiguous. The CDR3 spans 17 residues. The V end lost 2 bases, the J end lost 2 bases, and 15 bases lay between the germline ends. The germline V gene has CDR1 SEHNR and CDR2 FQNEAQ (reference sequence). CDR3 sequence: CASSLSYATDNTGELFF. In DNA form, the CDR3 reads TGTGCCAGCAGCTTATCATATGCGACTGATAACACCGGGGAGCTGTTTTTT.

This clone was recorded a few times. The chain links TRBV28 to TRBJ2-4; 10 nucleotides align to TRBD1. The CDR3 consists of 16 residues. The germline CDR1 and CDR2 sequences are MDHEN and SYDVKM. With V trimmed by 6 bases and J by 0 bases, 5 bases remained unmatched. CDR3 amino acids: CASSVGTGVAKNIQYF. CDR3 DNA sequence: TGTGCCAGCAGCGTTGGGACAGGGGTAGCCAAAAACATTCAGTACTTC.

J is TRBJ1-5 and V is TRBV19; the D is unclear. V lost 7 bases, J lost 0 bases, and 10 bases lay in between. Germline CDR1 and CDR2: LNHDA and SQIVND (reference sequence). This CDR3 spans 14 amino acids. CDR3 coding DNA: TGTGCCAGTAATAGTGCTAATAGCAATCAGCCCCAGCATTTT. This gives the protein CASNSANSNQPQHF.

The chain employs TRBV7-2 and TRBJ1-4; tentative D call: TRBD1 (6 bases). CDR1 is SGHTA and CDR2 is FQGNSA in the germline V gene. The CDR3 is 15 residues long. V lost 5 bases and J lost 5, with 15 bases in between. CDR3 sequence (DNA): TGTGCCAGCAGCATTCCCGGGACACGGAATGAAAAACTGTTTTTT. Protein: CASSIPGTRNEKLFF.

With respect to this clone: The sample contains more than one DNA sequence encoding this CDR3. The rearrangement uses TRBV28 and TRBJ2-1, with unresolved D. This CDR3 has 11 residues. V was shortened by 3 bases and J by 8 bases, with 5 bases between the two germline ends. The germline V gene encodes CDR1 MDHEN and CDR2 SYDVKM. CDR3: CASSFFHEQFF. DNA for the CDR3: TGTGCCAGCAGTTTTTTCCATGAGCAGTTCTTC. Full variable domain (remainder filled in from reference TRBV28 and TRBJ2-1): DVKVTQSSRYLVKRTGEKVFLECVQDMDHENMFWYRQDPGLGLRLIYFSYDVKMKEKGDIPEGYSVSREKKERFSLILESASTNQTSMYLCASSFFHEQFFGPGTRLTVL.

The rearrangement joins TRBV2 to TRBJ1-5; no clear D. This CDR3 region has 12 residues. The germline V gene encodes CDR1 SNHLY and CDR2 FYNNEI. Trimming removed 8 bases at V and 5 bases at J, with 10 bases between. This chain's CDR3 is CASGPTDQPQHF. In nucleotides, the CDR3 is TGTGCCAGCGGGCCCACTGATCAGCCCCAGCATTTT.

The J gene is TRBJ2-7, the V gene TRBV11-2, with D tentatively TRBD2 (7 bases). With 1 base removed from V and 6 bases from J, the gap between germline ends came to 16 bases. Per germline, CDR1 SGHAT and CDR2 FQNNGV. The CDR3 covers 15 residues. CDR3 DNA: TGTGCCAGCAGCTTAGGGGGGGGCTGGGGCCCCGAGCAGTACTTC. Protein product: CASSLGGGWGPEQYF.

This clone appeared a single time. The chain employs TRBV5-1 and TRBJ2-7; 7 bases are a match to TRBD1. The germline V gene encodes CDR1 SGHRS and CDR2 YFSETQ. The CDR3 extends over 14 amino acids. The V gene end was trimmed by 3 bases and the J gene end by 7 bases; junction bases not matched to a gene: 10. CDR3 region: CASSSGTAMLEQYF. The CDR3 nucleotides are TGCGCCAGCAGCTCCGGGACAGCCATGCTAGAGCAGTACTTC.

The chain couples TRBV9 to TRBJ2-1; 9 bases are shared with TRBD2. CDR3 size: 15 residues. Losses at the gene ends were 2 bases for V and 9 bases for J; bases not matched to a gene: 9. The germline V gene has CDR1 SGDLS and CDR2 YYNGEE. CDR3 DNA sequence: TGTGCCAGCAGCGTCCGCTCGGGACTAGCTGTTGAGCAGTTCTTC. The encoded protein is CASSVRSGLAVEQFF. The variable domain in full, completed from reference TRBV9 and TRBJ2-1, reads DSGVTQTPKHLITATGQRVTLRCSPRSGDLSVYWYQQSLDQGLQFLIQYYNGEERAKGNILERFSAQQFPDLHSELNLSSLELGDSALYFCASSVRSGLAVEQFFGPGTRLTVL.

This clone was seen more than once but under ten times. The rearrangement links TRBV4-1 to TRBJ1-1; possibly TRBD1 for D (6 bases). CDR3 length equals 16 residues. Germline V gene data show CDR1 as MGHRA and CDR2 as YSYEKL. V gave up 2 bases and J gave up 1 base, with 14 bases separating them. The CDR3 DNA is TGCGCCAGCAGCCAACCCACCAGGGGAGGGAACACTGAAGCTTTCTTT. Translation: CASSQPTRGGNTEAFF.

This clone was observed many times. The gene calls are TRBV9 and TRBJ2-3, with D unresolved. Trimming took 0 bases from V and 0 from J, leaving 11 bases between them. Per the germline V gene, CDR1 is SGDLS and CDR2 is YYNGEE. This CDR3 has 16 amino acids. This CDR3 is CASSVDLGISTDTQYF. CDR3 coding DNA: TGTGCCAGCAGCGTAGACCTAGGAATTAGCACAGATACGCAGTATTTT.

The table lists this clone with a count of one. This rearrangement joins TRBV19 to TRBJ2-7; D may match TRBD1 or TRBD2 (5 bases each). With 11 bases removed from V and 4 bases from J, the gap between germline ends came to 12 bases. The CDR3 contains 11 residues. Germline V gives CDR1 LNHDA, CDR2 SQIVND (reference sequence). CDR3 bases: TGTGCCTCAGCTGGGGGTTACGAGCAGTACTTC. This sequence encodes CASAGGYEQYF.

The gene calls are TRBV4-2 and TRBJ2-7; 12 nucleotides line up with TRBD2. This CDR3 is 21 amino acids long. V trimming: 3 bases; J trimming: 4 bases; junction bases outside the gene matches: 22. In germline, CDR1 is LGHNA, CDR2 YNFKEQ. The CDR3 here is CASSHSSAGATLAGGGYEQYF. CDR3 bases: TGTGCCAGCAGCCACAGTTCGGCGGGAGCCACTCTAGCGGGAGGGGGTTACGAGCAGTACTTC.

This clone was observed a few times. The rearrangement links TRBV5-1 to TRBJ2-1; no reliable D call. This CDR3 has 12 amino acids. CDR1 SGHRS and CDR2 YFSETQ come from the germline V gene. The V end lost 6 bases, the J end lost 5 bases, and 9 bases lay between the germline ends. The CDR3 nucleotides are TGCGCCAGCACCAATTACGACAATGAGCAGTTCTTC. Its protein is CASTNYDNEQFF.

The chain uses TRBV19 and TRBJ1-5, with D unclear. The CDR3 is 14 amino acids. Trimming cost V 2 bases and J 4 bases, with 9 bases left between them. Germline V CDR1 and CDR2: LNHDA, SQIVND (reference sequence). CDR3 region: CASSIQADNQPQHF. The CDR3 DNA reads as TGTGCCAGTAGTATACAGGCAGATAATCAGCCCCAGCATTTT.